This TCR beta chain was sequenced in a study of blood T cell repertoires in COVID-19. Whole-study context: There were acute and convalescent COVID-19 samples, and they came from the United States, Italy and Spain. The cDNA or gDNA used as material had been derived from T cells, B-cell-depleted T cells, or PBMCs.

This clone was recorded once. The CDR3 has 16 amino acids. In germline, CDR1 is KGHDR, CDR2 SFDVKD. J gave up 4 bases and V 4 bases, and 6 bases lay outside the gene matches. Under the authors' procedure: Reference gene primer amplification gave nucleated cell count estimates. Assay: immunoSEQ multiplex PCR; the TCRdb copy retains only in-frame clones and omits some. Clonal size and the V and J genes are those of that table, whereas D and trimming came from the DNA. The table includes about 54,000 clones, roughly 91% detected once. The rearrangement uses TRBV24-1 and TRBJ2-2; 9 bases line up with TRBD2. This sequence originates from a man over 45 with active COVID-19. The sequencing input was peripheral blood. The CDR3 reads CATSDPTSGRTGELFF. In DNA form, the CDR3 reads TGTGCCACCAGTGACCCTACTAGCGGGCGCACCGGGGAGCTGTTTTTT.